This T cell receptor (beta chain) emerged from a study of blood T cell repertoires in COVID-19. Study-wide context: Material from acute and convalescent COVID-19 was sourced from the United States, Italy and Spain. Nucleic acid was either cDNA or gDNA, and it came from T cells, B-cell-depleted T cells, or PBMCs.

Measured with immunoSEQ multiplex PCR; TCRdb has only the in-frame clones, and not every one. The data hold 150,000 or so clones, with 86% observed a single time. In germline, CDR1 is SEHNR, CDR2 FQNEAQ (reference sequence). The CDR3 spans 16 residues. V was shortened by 5 bases and J by 0 bases, with 11 bases between the two germline ends. The TCR was taken from a woman aged 55-75 years with acute or convalescent COVID-19. The sequenced sample was peripheral blood. The rearrangement joins TRBV7-9 to TRBJ2-6; tentatively, D is TRBD2 (5 bases). CDR3 DNA sequence: TGTGCCAGCAGCCGCGGACTGACCTCTGGGGCCAACGTCCTGACTTTC. Protein sequence: CASSRGLTSGANVLTF.